Below, 28 T cell receptor beta chains from the same sample are listed, as sequenced in a study of CD8 T cells in Susac syndrome. RNA amounts of about 0.5 to 1 ug underwent reverse transcription with random hexamers. TCRdb reprocessed the immunoSEQ multiplex PCR reads via MiXCR and lists one record per CDR3 protein. This table holds about 76,000 distinct CDR3 sequences, around 90% found once. The specimen sequenced was CD8+ T cells from PBMCs. Receptors originate from a human donor with multiple sclerosis.

The chain couples TRBV6-5 to TRBJ2-7; 9 bases agree with TRBD2. CDR3 length equals 16 residues. V was clipped by 0 bases and J by 7 bases; unmatched bases: 10. Germline CDR1 and CDR2: MNHEY and SVGAGI. CDR3 in DNA: TGTGCCAGCAGTTACTCCGTGGGGGCGGGGGGGCTTGAGCAGTACTTC. Its translation: CASSYSVGAGGLEQYF.

The chain joins TRBV12-3 or TRBV12-4 to TRBJ2-7; 9 bases match TRBD2. The length of the CDR3 is 14 residues. J gave up 6 bases and V 8 bases, and 11 bases lay outside the gene matches. The CDR3 sequence is CASAGLALPTEQYF. In nucleotides, the CDR3 is TGTGCCAGCGCGGGACTAGCCTTACCGACCGAGCAGTACTTC.

The V and J genes are TRBV20-1 and TRBJ2-7; 7 nucleotides line up with TRBD1. V shed 4 bases and J 0 bases; nucleotides not matched to a gene: 6. CDR3 length equals 14 residues. Germline CDR1 reads DFQATT; CDR2 reads SNEGSKA (reference sequence). The CDR3 coding sequence is TGCAGTGCTACGCCCGGGACAGCCTCCTACGAGCAGTACTTC. This sequence encodes CSATPGTASYEQYF.

V usage is TRBV28 and J usage is TRBJ2-1, with 7 positions matching TRBD2. The V segment lost 5 bases and the J segment 7 bases; nucleotides outside the gene matches: 14. The germline gives CDR1 MDHEN, CDR2 SYDVKM. The CDR3 length is 16 residues. DNA for the CDR3: TGTGCCAGCAGTCCAAACCGGGACTACCATGGGAATGAGCAGTTCTTC. This encodes CASSPNRDYHGNEQFF.

Remarks on this clonotype: The junction shows a germline mismatch at one end, possibly a read error. The chain employs TRBV2 and TRBJ2-7; 8 positions match TRBD2. The CDR3 runs to 11 residues. The V gene's germline CDR1 is SNHLY and CDR2 FYNNEI. The CDR3 DNA sequence: TGTGCCACTGAGAGGGCGGGGGGTTTACTCTTC. It encodes CATERAGGLLF.

This clonotype has only a few counts. V usage is TRBV7-3 and J usage is TRBJ2-3; no definite D call. CDR3 length: 13 amino acids. V lost 3 bases and J 2 bases, leaving 6 bases between the germline ends. The germline V gene has CDR1 SGHTA and CDR2 FQGTGA. CDR3 DNA sequence: TGTGCCAGCAGCTTGGGCTCCACAGATACGCAGTATTTT. It yields the protein CASSLGSTDTQYF. The variable domain in full, completed from reference TRBV7-3 and TRBJ2-3, reads GAGVSQTPSNKVTEKGKYVELRCDPISGHTALYWYRQSLGQGPEFLIYFQGTGAADDSGLPNDRFFAVRPEGSVSTLKIQRTERGDSAVYLCASSLGSTDTQYFGPGTRLTVL.

The chain has TRBV6-6 and TRBJ2-7; D gene ambiguous. V lost 6 bases to trimming and J lost 3 bases, with 15 bases between them. CDR1 and CDR2 (germline): MNHNY, SVGAGI (reference sequence). CDR3 length equals 14 residues. This chain's CDR3 is CASSRHSYDYEQYF. CDR3 in DNA: TGTGCCAGCAGCCGACACTCTTACGACTACGAGCAGTACTTC.

The chain joins TRBV18 to TRBJ2-7; D not certain. Trimming left V 2 bases short and J 2 bases short, with 4 bases between. The CDR3 runs to 12 residues. The germline CDR1 and CDR2 sequences are KGHSH and LQKENI. The CDR3 sequence is CASSPVPYEQYF. In DNA, the CDR3 is TGTGCCAGCTCACCAGTCCCCTACGAGCAGTACTTC.

The chain couples TRBV10-3 to TRBJ2-7; D ambiguous. The CDR3 is 13 amino acids. The V gene's germline CDR1 is ENHRY and CDR2 SYGVKD. V was trimmed by 3 bases and J by 2 bases, leaving 8 bases between them. The DNA for the CDR3 is TGTGCCATCAGTGAAGGCCCCCCCTACGAGCAGTACTTC. This translates into CAISEGPPYEQYF.

The V call is TRBV19, the J call TRBJ1-1; tentatively, D is TRBD1 (6 bases). The V gene's germline CDR1 is LNHDA and CDR2 SQIVND (reference sequence). The CDR3 sequence is 14 residues long. V gave up 5 bases and J gave up 6 bases, with 16 bases separating them. Written as DNA, the CDR3 is TGTGCCAGTAGTTTGGTGGGGGGCGCCGCTGAAGCTTTCTTT. Protein: CASSLVGGAAEAFF.

The J gene is TRBJ2-7, the V gene TRBV27; perhaps TRBD2 as D (5 bases). Trimming pared 4 bases from V and 7 bases from J, leaving 8 bases between. From germline, CDR1 is MNHEY and CDR2 SMNVEV (reference sequence). This CDR3 has 11 residues. CDR3 in amino acids: CASSSRGEQYF. The CDR3 coding sequence is TGTGCCAGCAGTTCCCGAGGGGAGCAGTACTTC.

This rearrangement joins TRBV20-1 to TRBJ1-2; weak D call: TRBD1 (5 bases). This CDR3 is 11 amino acids long. Germline lookup yields CDR1 DFQATT and CDR2 SNEGSKA (reference sequence). Trimming removed 5 bases at V and 4 bases at J, with 8 bases between. The CDR3 protein is CSAGGSYGYTF. CDR3 bases: TGCAGTGCTGGGGGGAGCTATGGCTACACCTTC.

The chain combines TRBV6-5 with TRBJ2-3; D remains ambiguous. The V end was cut by 2 bases, the J end by 2 bases, with 5 bases between. Per germline, CDR1 MNHEY and CDR2 SVGAGI. The CDR3 length is 13 residues. CDR3 amino acids: CASSYPYTDTQYF. The DNA for the CDR3 is TGTGCCAGCAGTTACCCTTACACAGATACGCAGTATTTT.

The chain has TRBV2 and TRBJ1-1, with D perhaps matching TRBD1 (5 bases). The CDR3 length is 11 residues. Trimming took 11 bases from V and 4 from J, leaving 11 bases between them. The germline gives CDR1 SNHLY, CDR2 FYNNEI. For the CDR3, the DNA is TGTGCCCGGGGCAAAGGCACTGAAGCTTTCTTT. It encodes CARGKGTEAFF. Complete variable domain (other parts from reference TRBV2 and TRBJ1-1): EPEVTQTPSHQVTQMGQEVILRCVPISNHLYFYWYRQILGQKVEFLVSFYNNEISEKSEIFDDQFSVERPDGSNFTLKIRSTKLEDSAMYFCARGKGTEAFFGQGTRLTVV.

The chain has TRBV12-3 or TRBV12-4 and TRBJ1-5; tentative D call: TRBD1 (6 bases). V was cut by 2 bases and J by 5 bases, with 7 bases left in between. The CDR3 is made up of 13 amino acids. The CDR3 is CASSLRGYQPQHF. In nucleotides, the CDR3 is TGTGCCAGCAGTTTAAGGGGGTATCAGCCCCAGCATTTT.

The V and J genes are TRBV28 and TRBJ2-2; D remains unclear. V was clipped by 4 bases and J by 6 bases, with 12 bases between them. CDR3 length equals 14 residues. Germline loops: CDR1 MDHEN, CDR2 SYDVKM. The CDR3 DNA sequence: TGTGCCAGCAGTTCCGTCCCCCGAGCCGGGGAGCTGTTTTTT. This gives the protein CASSSVPRAGELFF.

The rearrangement links TRBV4-3 to TRBJ2-1, with 9 bases lining up with TRBD1. CDR3 length: 17 amino acids. Germline loops: CDR1 LGHNA, CDR2 YSLEER. Trimming cost V 0 bases and J 3 bases; bases outside gene matches: 6. The CDR3, as DNA: TGCGCCAGCAGCCAAGATCTGGGGACAGGGTTCTACAATGAGCAGTTCTTC. Translation: CASSQDLGTGFYNEQFF.

The J gene is TRBJ1-1, the V gene TRBV19, with D uncertain. Germline-derived CDR1 and CDR2 are LNHDA and SQIVND (reference sequence). The CDR3 length is 15 residues. The V gene lost 0 bases and the J gene lost 0 bases, with 8 bases spanning the gap. The CDR3 coding sequence is TGTGCCAGTAGTATAGAGCGTACCATGAACACTGAAGCTTTCTTT. Its translation: CASSIERTMNTEAFF.

This CDR3 is CASTSKGLAGVGYEQFF. As DNA, the CDR3 is TGTGCCAGCACCTCTAAGGGACTAGCGGGAGTAGGCTATGAGCAGTTCTTC. The chain has TRBV28 and TRBJ2-1, with 14 nucleotides matching TRBD2. This CDR3 has 17 amino acids. The germline V gene has CDR1 MDHEN and CDR2 SYDVKM. The trim removed 7 bases at V and 8 bases at J, leaving 13 bases unmatched.

The DNA of the CDR3 is TGTGCCAGCAGCGTAGGACCGGGGGCGAGCACTGAAGCTTTCTTT. Protein product: CASSVGPGASTEAFF. The chain employs TRBV9 and TRBJ1-1; perhaps TRBD1 as D (6 bases). V gave up 0 bases and J gave up 4 bases, with 13 bases separating them. Germline CDR1 and CDR2: SGDLS and YYNGEE. The CDR3 is 15 amino acids.

The chain is built from TRBV2 and TRBJ2-1, with 11 positions matching TRBD2. In germline, CDR1 is SNHLY, CDR2 FYNNEI. The CDR3 has 15 amino acids. V lost 6 bases and J lost 8; bases outside the gene matches: 9. CDR3 residues: CASRPTSGSRDEQFF. The CDR3 bases are TGTGCCAGCAGACCCACTAGCGGGAGCAGAGATGAGCAGTTCTTC.

The count of this clonotype is one. The chain has TRBV3-1 and TRBJ2-1; D is uncertain. The CDR3 loop spans 16 amino acids. Trimming removed 2 bases from V and 3 bases from J, with 14 bases in between. The germline V gene encodes CDR1 LGHDT and CDR2 YNNKEL (reference sequence). CDR3 region: CASSQRRAQIYNEQFF. The DNA of the CDR3 is TGTGCCAGCAGCCAACGCCGGGCCCAGATCTACAATGAGCAGTTCTTC.

V is TRBV6-5 and J is TRBJ2-5; TRBD2 might be the D (6 bases). V was shortened by 2 bases and J by 7 bases, with 14 bases between the two germline ends. The CDR3 covers 14 residues. CDR1 MNHEY and CDR2 SVGAGI come from the germline V gene. CDR3 in DNA: TGTGCCAGCAGTTACGGATTGGAGGGAGGGACCCAGTACTTC. As protein: CASSYGLEGGTQYF.

V gene TRBV9 combines with J gene TRBJ2-5; D might be TRBD1 (5 bases). This CDR3 is built from 15 residues. The ends were cut back, 5 bases at V and 1 base at J, with 15 bases in the middle. From germline, CDR1 is SGDLS and CDR2 YYNGEE. The CDR3 DNA reads as TGTGCCAGCAGTGTTTTTGACAGTATCCAAGAGACCCAGTACTTC. As protein: CASSVFDSIQETQYF.

Written as DNA, the CDR3 is TGCGCCAGCAGCTTTTCCGGCGGGCCGTCACTCTACAATGAGCAGTTCTTC. It translates to CASSFSGGPSLYNEQFF. The chain couples TRBV5-1 to TRBJ2-1, with D perhaps matching TRBD2 (5 bases). V lost 2 bases, J lost 3 bases, and 18 bases lay in between. The germline CDR1 and CDR2 sequences are SGHRS and YFSETQ. The CDR3 loop spans 17 amino acids.

The chain employs TRBV19 and TRBJ1-1, with D uncertain. This CDR3 spans 15 amino acids. V lost 1 base and J 0 bases, leaving 9 bases between the germline ends. CDR1 is LNHDA and CDR2 is SQIVND in the germline V gene (reference sequence). CDR3 DNA sequence: TGTGCCAGTAGTATAGTTGCAGTAGTGAACACTGAAGCTTTCTTT. This sequence encodes CASSIVAVVNTEAFF.

The chain uses TRBV27 and TRBJ1-5; 8 bases align to TRBD1. This CDR3 contains 15 residues. J gave up 5 bases and V 5 bases, and 8 bases lay outside the gene matches. Per germline, CDR1 MNHEY and CDR2 SMNVEV (reference sequence). The DNA for the CDR3 is TGTGCCAGCAGTACCTCGGACAGGGTAGATCAGCCCCAGCATTTT. This gives the protein CASSTSDRVDQPQHF.

This chain connects TRBV12-3 or TRBV12-4 to TRBJ2-7, with a possible D match to TRBD2 (6 bases). The CDR3 loop spans 14 amino acids. The V end was cut by 3 bases, the J end by 3 bases, with 12 bases between. The CDR3 sequence is CASSFGGNVYEQYF. The CDR3 bases are TGTGCCAGCAGTTTTGGAGGGAATGTCTACGAGCAGTACTTC.